This T cell receptor beta chain originates from a study of Graves' ophthalmopathy and Graves' hyperthyroidism. About the research overall: The term stable hyperthyroidism indicated an absence of ophthalmopathy within 18 months of follow-up. General study results and limits: Appearing in blood as well were most expanded thyroid clonotypes above 0.001 frequency. Sensitivity reached roughly 70% and specificity about 78% when the model predicted ophthalmopathy progression.

Transcripts of RNA were the source for amplifying TCR beta CDR3 regions. Second-round multiplex PCR came after a first-round RT-PCR that employed HTBI primers. MiXCR was run by TCRdb on the multiplex PCR reads, yielding one entry per CDR3 protein. The sample has roughly 600,000 distinct CDR3 sequences; approximately 35% are singletons. Reliance was placed on clinical symptoms, serum thyroxine, TRAb, thyroid ultrasound and orbital computed tomography for diagnosis. In this sample, this clonotype turned up many times. The target antigen is unknown. CDR3 length: 15 amino acids. In germline, CDR1 is SEHNR, CDR2 FQNEAQ (reference sequence). The V gene lost 1 base and the J gene lost 0 bases, with 9 bases spanning the gap.

The receptor was derived from an adult man with Graves' hyperthyroidism. V and J are TRBV7-9 and TRBJ1-1; perhaps TRBD1 as D (5 bases). Sequenced sample: peripheral blood or thyroid tissue (not recorded which). CDR3: CASSLVEGMNTEAFF. CDR3 nucleotides: TGTGCCAGCAGCTTAGTCGAGGGGATGAACACTGAAGCTTTCTTT.